This T cell receptor beta chain originates from a study of post-analysis software for immune sequencing data. Across the whole study: Relapsing-remitting, secondary progressive and progressive-relapsing forms made up the multiple sclerosis disease courses. General study points: The normalized Chao1 diversity of multiple sclerosis patients was significantly lower than that of controls. In patients, about five TRBV segments were more frequent than in controls, with TRBV5-6, TRBV5-1 and TRBV20-1 among them.

Germline CDR1 reads KGHDR; CDR2 reads SFDVKD. V dropped 3 bases and J dropped 5 bases, with 12 bases sitting between them. This CDR3 region has 14 residues. Unique molecular identifiers tagged the TCR beta cDNA libraries. Input of roughly 0.85 to 11 million T cells yielded 400,000 to 550,000 cDNA molecules. MiXCR was run by TCRdb on the PCR reads, yielding one entry per CDR3 protein. The sample has roughly 540,000 distinct CDR3 sequences, roughly 34% seen once. For this clonotype: Its antigen remains unidentified.

The chain uses TRBV24-1 and TRBJ2-5; possibly TRBD1 or TRBD2 for D (5 bases each). This receptor was obtained from a girl aged 2-17 years with multiple sclerosis. The source material was blood. CDR3 DNA sequence: TGTGCCACCAGTGATGCAGGGACCGGGGAGACCCAGTACTTC. It specifies CATSDAGTGETQYF.